This T cell receptor beta chain was captured in a study of blood T cells in healthy people across ages. Points from the study as a whole: Unsorted PBMC input precluded a conclusive naive versus antigen-experienced comparison. Strongly correlated with naive T cell percentage was TCR beta diversity.

The use of a sample-barcoded 5' primer and a J-beta primer mix characterized a second PCR of roughly 7 to 11 cycles. Tagging of each cDNA molecule was performed by a template-switch adaptor with 12 random nucleotides. From the 5' RACE reads, TCRdb called clonotypes with MiXCR, one entry per CDR3 protein. Here the sample spans roughly 800,000 distinct CDR3 sequences, about three fifths being singletons. Germline loops: CDR1 PRHDT, CDR2 FYEKMQ (reference sequence). The CDR3 consists of 14 residues. Points on this clonotype: Its target is unknown.

The chain carries TRBV13 and TRBJ2-7; the D gene is possibly TRBD1 (6 bases). The J call could be wrong; TRBJ2-4 is a better fit for the DNA end. The origin of this receptor is a man aged 25 to 40 in good health. Sequencing input: blood. This chain's CDR3 is CASSLGRQGNIQYF. CDR3 nucleotide sequence: TGTGCCAGCAGCTTAGGCCGTCAGGGGAACATTCAGTACTTC.